This T cell receptor (beta chain) was found in a study of lymphopenia after photon versus proton radiotherapy. General study findings and limits: After the lymphocyte nadir, photon-treated repertoires showed oligoclonal expansion, especially of CD8+ Temra cells. Better survival with proton therapy was suggested as possible, not demonstrated. Under photons, naive T cells and diversity fell while effector/memory populations rose. In patients who died, overall survival fell as post-nadir TCR diversity dropped more.

In regard to this clone: Its antigen is undetermined.

The CDR3 has 15 amino acids. Germline V gene sequence: CDR1 SGDLS, CDR2 YYNGEE. Trimming cost V 2 bases and J 3 bases; bases outside gene matches: 5. The repertoire was sequenced with immunoSEQ multiplex PCR; TCRdb's copy has only in-frame clones and lacks some. The sample holds about 50,000 clones; more than 85% are singletons and the top ten take 15% to 20%. J is TRBJ2-7 and V is TRBV9; 10 bases agree with TRBD1. The clonotype comes from a woman aged 40 to 50 with cholangiocarcinoma. The sample consisted of peripheral blood, taken from a patient treated with photon-based radiotherapy. The CDR3 protein is CASSVTGTGDYEQYF. The CDR3 nucleotides are TGTGCCAGCAGCGTTACCGGGACAGGGGACTACGAGCAGTACTTC.